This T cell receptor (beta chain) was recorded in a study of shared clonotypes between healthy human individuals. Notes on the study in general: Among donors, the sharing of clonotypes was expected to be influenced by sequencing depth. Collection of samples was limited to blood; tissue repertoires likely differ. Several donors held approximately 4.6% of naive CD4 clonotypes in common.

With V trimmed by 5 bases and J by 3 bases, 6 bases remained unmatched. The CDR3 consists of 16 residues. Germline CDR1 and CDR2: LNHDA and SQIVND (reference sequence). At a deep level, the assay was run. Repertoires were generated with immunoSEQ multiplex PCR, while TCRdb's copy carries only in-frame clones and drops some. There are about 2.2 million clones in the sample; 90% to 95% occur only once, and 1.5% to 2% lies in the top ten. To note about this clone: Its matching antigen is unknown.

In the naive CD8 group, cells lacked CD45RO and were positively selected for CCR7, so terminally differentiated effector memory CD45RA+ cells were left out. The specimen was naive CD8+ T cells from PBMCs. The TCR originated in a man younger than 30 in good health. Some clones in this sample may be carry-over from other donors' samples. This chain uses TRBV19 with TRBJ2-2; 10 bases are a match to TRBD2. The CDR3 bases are TGTGCCAGTAGTCCTCCAGCGGGAGGGTACACCGGGGAGCTGTTTTTT. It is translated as CASSPPAGGYTGELFF.